Listed below are T cell receptor beta chains from one sample, sequenced in a study of T cells in Graves' hyperthyroidism and ophthalmopathy. TCRdb itself ran the multiplex PCR reads through MiXCR, one entry per CDR3 protein. The sample includes fewer than 750,000 distinct CDR3 sequences, just over 45% of them seen just once. Sequenced sample: peripheral blood or thyroid tissue (not recorded which). These receptors originate from a woman aged 18-29 years with Graves' hyperthyroidism. CDR3s include the opening cysteine and the closing phenylalanine or tryptophan. The D gene is left open where the match is weak. Rows give clone size only sometimes, using once, few, many, or a class for an expanded clone.

v_gene	d_gene	abundance	j_gene	CDR3nt	CDR3aa
TRBV25-1	-	once	TRBJ2-7	TGTGCCAGCAGTGTTCTGACGGGATACGAGCAGTACTTC	CASSVLTGYEQYF
TRBV5-1	TRBD1	many	TRBJ1-1	TGCGCCAGCAGCTTGGTGGTTCAGGGGGCAGGGAAAGCTTTCTTT	CASSLVVQGAGKAFF
TRBV7-9	TRBD1	-	TRBJ2-2	TGTGCCAGCAGCCCAGGGGGTGCCGGAGCGAACACCGGGGAGCTGTTTTTT	CASSPGGAGANTGELFF
TRBV10-3	-	-	TRBJ1-3	TGTGCCATCAGTGAGATGGAACAGGGAAACACCATATATTTT	CAISEMEQGNTIYF
TRBV7-2	-	-	TRBJ2-7	TGTGCCAGCAGTTATGGAGCGGGCTACGAGCAGTACTTC	CASSYGAGYEQYF
TRBV10-3	-	-	TRBJ2-6	TGTGCCATCAGTGAGTTGGGTGGGGCCAACGTCCTGACTTTC	CAISELGGANVLTF
TRBV6-1	-	-	TRBJ2-2	TGTGCCAGCAGTTCCACAAGGGTCACCGGGGAGCTGTTTTTT	CASSSTRVTGELFF
TRBV7-9	-	many	TRBJ2-5	TGTGCCAGCAGCGGTACAGGGTTCTGGGAGACCCAGTACTTC	CASSGTGFWETQYF
TRBV24-1	TRBD1	-	TRBJ2-3	TGTGCCACCGGAGAAACCGGGACAGGCTACACAGATACGCAGTATTTT	CATGETGTGYTDTQYF
TRBV11-2	-	-	TRBJ1-6	TGTGCCAGCAGCTTAGATCGAGGGGGGGGACTTATTTCACCCCTCCACTTT	CASSLDRGGGLISPLHF
TRBV6-6	-	few	TRBJ1-6	TGTGCCAGCAGTTACTCCCCCTCTGGGGTCACCGGCTCCTATAATTCACCCCTCCACTTT	CASSYSPSGVTGSYNSPLHF
TRBV4-3	TRBD2	many	TRBJ2-7	TGCGCCAGCAGCCTTGGGACTAGCGGGAGGCACTTCTACGAGCAGTACTTC	CASSLGTSGRHFYEQYF
TRBV6-1	-	many	TRBJ2-2	TGTGCCAGCAGTGAAGGGGACGGTGGGGAGCTGTTTTTT	CASSEGDGGELFF
TRBV5-1	-	once	TRBJ1-6	TGCGCCAGCAGCTTGGACAGGGTTACTTCACCCCTCCACTTT	CASSLDRVTSPLHF
TRBV2	-	many	TRBJ1-3	TGTGCCAGCAGCCCCATCCGGACAGCCGTTCTAACTGGAAACACCATATATTTT	CASSPIRTAVLTGNTIYF
TRBV5-1	-	-	TRBJ1-2	TGCGCCAGCAGCTTGTGGGGTGGGAACTATGGCTACACCTTC	CASSLWGGNYGYTF
TRBV5-1	-	many	TRBJ2-7	TGCGCCAGCAGCTTGGGCCTCGGGTACGAGCAGTACTTC	CASSLGLGYEQYF
TRBV25-1	TRBD1	-	TRBJ1-2	TGTGCCAGCAGTGAATACGGGACAGGGGGCGATGGCTACACCTTC	CASSEYGTGGDGYTF
TRBV7-8	-	few	TRBJ1-1	TGTGCCAGCAGCTTAGACAGGGTCAGTGAAGCTTTCTTT	CASSLDRVSEAFF
TRBV7-7	-	-	TRBJ2-2	TGTGCTAGCAGCCACAACCCCGCTTCCGGGGAGCTGTTTTTT	CASSHNPASGELFF
TRBV9	-	many	TRBJ1-3	TGTGCCAGCAGCGTAGCGGCCTCTGGAAACACCATATATTTT	CASSVAASGNTIYF
TRBV20-1	-	-	TRBJ2-7	TGCAGTGCCAGCAGCCCTGATGAGGTTAACTCCTACGAGCAGTACTTC	CSASSPDEVNSYEQYF
TRBV12-3/TRBV12-4	-	-	TRBJ2-5	TGTGACACTCAAAAAGGTGAGACCCAGTACTTC	CDTQKGETQYF
TRBV27	TRBD1	-	TRBJ1-2	TGTGCCAGCAGGGGGACAGGGGGCGACTATGGCTACACCTTC	CASRGTGGDYGYTF
TRBV6-5	TRBD2	many	TRBJ2-5	TGTGCCAGCAGTCAGATCTCGGGACTAGCGGGACAAACCCAGTACTTC	CASSQISGLAGQTQYF
TRBV9	TRBD1	-	TRBJ1-2	TGTGCCAGCAGCGCCCAAGGGACAGGCTATGGCTACACCTTC	CASSAQGTGYGYTF
TRBV7-3	TRBD2	few	TRBJ2-5	TGTGCCAGCAGCTTATCTAGCGGGAGTCCCGAGACCCAGTACTTC	CASSLSSGSPETQYF
TRBV10-3	TRBD1	-	TRBJ1-5	TGTGCCATCAGTCAACGGACAGGGAGCAATCAGCCCCAGCATTTT	CAISQRTGSNQPQHF
TRBV9	-	-	TRBJ1-2	TGTGCCAGCAGCGTAGAGGGGCTCGGGGGGCTCGGCTACACCTTC	CASSVEGLGGLGYTF
TRBV27	TRBD2	many	TRBJ2-7	TGTGCCACCGGGACTAGGGGAACCTACGAGCAGTACTTC	CATGTRGTYEQYF
TRBV7-2	-	-	TRBJ2-7	TGTGCCAGCAGCCGTTGGGCAGAGCAGTACTTC	CASSRWAEQYF
TRBV19	TRBD2	many	TRBJ2-7	TGTGCCAGTAGCCAAACGGCTAGCGGGAGGTCCGACGAGCAGTACTTC	CASSQTASGRSDEQYF
TRBV27	TRBD1	many	TRBJ2-7	TGTGCCAGCGGAATTCGACAGGGCTACGAGCAGTACTTC	CASGIRQGYEQYF
TRBV6-5	-	-	TRBJ1-2	TGTGCCAGCAGTTACTCGTCGAGGACGGTAGTCGACTACACCTTC	CASSYSSRTVVDYTF
TRBV3-1	-	many	TRBJ1-5	TGTGCCAGCAGCCAATTGGGCCAGGGTGATCAGCCCCAGCATTTT	CASSQLGQGDQPQHF
TRBV20-1	TRBD2	-	TRBJ2-3	TGCAGTTCTCCCGGGACTAGCGGGGAAGTTATTAGCACAGATACGCAGTATTTT	CSSPGTSGEVISTDTQYF
TRBV2	-	-	TRBJ2-5	TGTGCTACAAGCGTACTAGCCCAAGAGACCCAGTACTTC	CATSVLAQETQYF
TRBV2	-	-	TRBJ1-6	TGTGCCAGCAGTGAGGGGAGGGGTTCACCCCTCCACTTT	CASSEGRGSPLHF
TRBV12-3/TRBV12-4	-	-	TRBJ2-7	TGTGCCAGCATCCTGAGTGGGGCCGGGGAGCAGTACTTC	CASILSGAGEQYF
TRBV20-1	TRBD1	-	TRBJ1-1	TGCAGTTTAGAGGGGGCGAACACTGAAGCTTTCTTT	CSLEGANTEAFF
TRBV24-1	TRBD2	-	TRBJ2-7	TGTGCCACCAGTGACCCAAGCGAGCGGGAGACCTACGAGCAGTACTTC	CATSDPSERETYEQYF
TRBV5-8	-	many	TRBJ2-7	TGTGCCAGCAGCTTGCCCAGGGGAACCTACGAGCAGTACTTC	CASSLPRGTYEQYF
TRBV15	-	-	TRBJ2-5	TGTGCCACCAGCAGAGAGAGACGTGGAGAGACCCAGTACTTC	CATSRERRGETQYF
TRBV14	-	-	TRBJ2-2	TGTGCCAGCAGCCGGGACAAACTCGGGGAGCTGTTTTTT	CASSRDKLGELFF
TRBV24-1	TRBD1	few	TRBJ2-5	TGTGCCACCAGTGATTCCGGACAGGGGCGAGAGACCCAGTACTTC	CATSDSGQGRETQYF
TRBV7-2	TRBD2	many	TRBJ2-7	TGTGCCAGCAGCCGACTAGCGGAGGGGTACGAGCAGTACTTC	CASSRLAEGYEQYF
TRBV24-1	-	-	TRBJ2-5	TGTGCCACCAGTGACCTTACCTTTGGGGACCAAGAGACCCAGTACTTC	CATSDLTFGDQETQYF
TRBV5-1	-	-	TRBJ2-7	TGCGCCAGCAGCTTGGCTGTCGGGCACGGCTACGAGCAGTACTTC	CASSLAVGHGYEQYF
TRBV15	-	-	TRBJ1-3	TGTGCCACCAGCAGTCCCTCGGGGGCAGGGCGACTTTTTGGACACACCATATATTTT	CATSSPSGAGRLFGHTIYF
TRBV20-1	TRBD1	many	TRBJ1-4	TGCAGTGCAGGACAGGGATATGAAAAACTGTTTTTT	CSAGQGYEKLFF
TRBV29-1	TRBD2	-	TRBJ2-1	TGCAGCGGCGATTGGACGGGAGGTATGAATGAGCAGTTCTTC	CSGDWTGGMNEQFF
TRBV29-1	-	many	TRBJ2-7	TGCAGCGCTGGGGGTAGGGGCGAGCAGTACTTC	CSAGGRGEQYF